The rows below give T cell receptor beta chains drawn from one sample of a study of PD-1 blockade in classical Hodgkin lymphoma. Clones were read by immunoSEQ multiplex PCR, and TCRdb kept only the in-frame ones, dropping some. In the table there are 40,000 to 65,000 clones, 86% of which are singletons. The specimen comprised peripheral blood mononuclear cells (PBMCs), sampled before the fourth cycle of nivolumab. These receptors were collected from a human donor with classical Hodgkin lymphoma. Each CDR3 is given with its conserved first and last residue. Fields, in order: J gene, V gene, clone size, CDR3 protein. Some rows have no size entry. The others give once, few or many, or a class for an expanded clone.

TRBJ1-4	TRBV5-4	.	CASSASGVEKLFF
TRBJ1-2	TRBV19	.	CASSRTTGDYGYTF
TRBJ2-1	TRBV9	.	CASSLDSSYNEQFF
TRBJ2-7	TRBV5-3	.	CARSSLKLNRGPPEYEQYF
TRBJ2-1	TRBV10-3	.	CAISGRAAYNEQFF
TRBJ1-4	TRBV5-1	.	CASSFVGAKGNEKLFF
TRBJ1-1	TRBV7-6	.	CASSLDGTQVKAFF
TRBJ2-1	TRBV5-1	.	CASSFGGVTYNEQFF
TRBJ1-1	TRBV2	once	CASSNGRYQEEAFF
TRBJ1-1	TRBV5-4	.	CASSLATGNTEAFF
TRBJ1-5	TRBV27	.	CASSFEKGASYSNQPQHF
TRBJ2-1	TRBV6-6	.	CASRGQGLNEQFF
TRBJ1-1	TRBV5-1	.	CASSGTPGRPGRNTEAFF
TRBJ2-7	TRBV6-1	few	CAISGTGLHEQYF
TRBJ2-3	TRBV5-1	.	CASSFPSTDTQYF
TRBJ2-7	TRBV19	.	CASSMMDRSYEQYF
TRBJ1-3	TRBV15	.	CATSKDRGTGNTIYF
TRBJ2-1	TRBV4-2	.	CASSPTSGSPYNEQFF
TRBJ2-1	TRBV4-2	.	CASSQVLAGYNEQFF
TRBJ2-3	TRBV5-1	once	CASSLITGSTDTQYF
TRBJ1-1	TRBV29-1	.	CSVGNTEAFF
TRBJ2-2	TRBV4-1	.	CASSQVDRGHTGELFF
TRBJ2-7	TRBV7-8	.	CASSLDLASGSYEQYF
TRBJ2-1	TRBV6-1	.	CASRGQTYNEQFF
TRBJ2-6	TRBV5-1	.	CASSSPGPGANVLTF
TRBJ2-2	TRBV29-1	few	CSVKGQGDTGELFF
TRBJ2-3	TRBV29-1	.	CSVRDLSTDTQYF
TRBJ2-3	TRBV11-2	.	CASLSGGTDTQYF
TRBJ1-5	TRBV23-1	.	CASSQSGGNQPQHF
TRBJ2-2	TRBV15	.	CATSRAMAGRSGELFF
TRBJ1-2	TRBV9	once	CASSVAGTAYGYTF
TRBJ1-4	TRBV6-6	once	CASSFDAVGREKLFF
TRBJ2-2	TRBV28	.	CASSLFWIANTGELFF
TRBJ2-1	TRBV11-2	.	CASSLRLALYNEQFF
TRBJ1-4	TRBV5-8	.	CASSSSGTLNEKLFF
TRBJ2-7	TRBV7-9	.	CASSHSQRPPYEQYF
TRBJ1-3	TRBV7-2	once	CASGRDRAGNTIYF
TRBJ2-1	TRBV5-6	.	CASSWTGSSYNEQFF
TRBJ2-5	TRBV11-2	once	CASSLAGTSGTETQYF
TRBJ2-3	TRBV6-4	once	CASSDSQGSSTDTQYF
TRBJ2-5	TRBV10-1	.	CASSEIAGGPGTQYF
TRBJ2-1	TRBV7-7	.	CASSLGTRAAGVSDEQFF
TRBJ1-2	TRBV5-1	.	CASSLQGGFYGYTF
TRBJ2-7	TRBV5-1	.	CASSSGQGGHEQYF
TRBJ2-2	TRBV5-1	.	CASSLGGANTGELFF
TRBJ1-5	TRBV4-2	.	CASSQDKGRDQPQHF